The rows below give T cell receptor beta chains drawn from one sample of a study of blood T cell repertoires in COVID-19. Method: immunoSEQ multiplex PCR; TCRdb's copy keeps in-frame clones and lacks some. Here the sample spans roughly 420,000 clones, roughly 90% being singletons. Sequencing was carried out using PBMCs or T cells enriched from blood (not recorded which). These receptors were obtained from a woman under 40 with acute COVID-19. Each CDR3 is given with its conserved first and last residue. A D gene is named only where the DNA matches it firmly. Clone size, where shown, is once, few, many, or a class for clones that have expanded.

size,V,D,J,DNA,CDR3
.,TRBV9,TRBD2,TRBJ2-1,TGTGCCAGCAGCGTATCTCGCGGGGGAACCAGCAATGAGCAGTTCTTC,CASSVSRGGTSNEQFF
.,TRBV5-1,TRBD2,TRBJ2-1,TGCGCCAGCAGCTACCTAGCGGAGGCGACCGGGAATGAGCAGTTCTTC,CASSYLAEATGNEQFF
once,TRBV6-5,TRBD1,TRBJ2-1,TGTGCCAGCAGTCGGGACAGATTCAATGAGCAGTTCTTC,CASSRDRFNEQFF
.,TRBV10-2,TRBD1,TRBJ1-5,TGCGCCAGCAGCGGGGGACAGGCCACTAATCAGCCCCAGCATTTT,CASSGGQATNQPQHF
once,TRBV6-5,.,TRBJ1-2,TGTGCCAGCAGTTACTTCCGCCAGAACTATGGCTACACCTTC,CASSYFRQNYGYTF
.,TRBV5-1,TRBD1,TRBJ1-2,TGCGCCAGCAGCTTTACCCGGGACAGGGAGAACTATGGCTACACCTTC,CASSFTRDRENYGYTF
.,TRBV11-2,.,TRBJ2-3,TGTGCCAGCAGTCTAGGGTCAGGAGGGAGAGCAGATACGCAGTATTTT,CASSLGSGGRADTQYF
.,TRBV19,TRBD1,TRBJ1-1,TGTGCCAGTAGTACGGGGACAGGCCTTGAAGCTTTCTTT,CASSTGTGLEAFF
.,TRBV25-1,.,TRBJ1-4,TGTGCCAGCAGTGAATCGGGGGGTAATGAAAAACTGTTTTTT,CASSESGGNEKLFF
.,TRBV28,TRBD1,TRBJ2-2,TGTGCCAGCAGGCGCGGACAGGGTTACACCGGGGAGCTGTTTTTT,CASRRGQGYTGELFF
.,TRBV28,TRBD1,TRBJ2-7,TGTGCCAGCAGCCTAAGGCACCTTCGACAGGGGGCGTGGGAGCAGTACTTC,CASSLRHLRQGAWEQYF
.,TRBV7-9,TRBD1,TRBJ1-1,TGTGCCAGCAGCTTGGGACAGAGTCAAGCTTTCTTT,CASSLGQSQAFF
.,TRBV2,TRBD2,TRBJ2-1,TGTGCCAGCAGTGCCAGACTAGCGGGGTCCTACAATGAGCAGTTCTTC,CASSARLAGSYNEQFF
.,TRBV5-6,TRBD1,TRBJ2-7,TGTGCCAGCAGCTTGGCCGGGGACAGGTACGAGCAGTACTTC,CASSLAGDRYEQYF
.,TRBV6-1,.,TRBJ1-6,TGTGCCAGCAGTGACCCGACCGAGGGTCGAGGGGGATATAATTCACCCCTCCACTTT,CASSDPTEGRGGYNSPLHF
.,TRBV7-2,TRBD2,TRBJ2-7,TGTGCCAGCAGCTTATCTCGCGGGGGTTGGTCCTACGAGCAGTACTTC,CASSLSRGGWSYEQYF
.,TRBV19,.,TRBJ2-5,TGTGCCAGTAGTGTGGGAGCTTCCGGGGAGACCCAGTACTTC,CASSVGASGETQYF
.,TRBV7-2,TRBD1,TRBJ2-1,TGTGCCAGCCTGAAGGGGGCCCCTTACAATGAGCAGTTCTTC,CASLKGAPYNEQFF
.,TRBV10-3,TRBD1,TRBJ1-2,TGTGCCATCAGTGAGGCGGGACAGAACTATGGCTACACCTTC,CAISEAGQNYGYTF
.,TRBV7-3,.,TRBJ1-6,TGTGCCAGCAGTTCCTCTCAGGGTTCACCCCTCCACTTT,CASSSSQGSPLHF
.,TRBV9,TRBD2,TRBJ2-1,TGTGCCAGCAGCGCCCAGCCTACTAGCGGGGGGAATAATGAGCAGTTCTTC,CASSAQPTSGGNNEQFF
.,TRBV30,TRBD1,TRBJ1-6,TGTGCCTGGAGCGCCCTACAGGGGGTTAATTCACCCCTCCACTTT,CAWSALQGVNSPLHF
.,TRBV24-1,.,TRBJ2-2,TGTGCCACCAGTGATTTCTGGAGTAACACCGGGGAGCTGTTTTTT,CATSDFWSNTGELFF
.,TRBV6-5,TRBD1,TRBJ2-7,TGTGCCAGCAGTTACTCTGGGACAGGCACTCCCTACGAGCAGTACTTC,CASSYSGTGTPYEQYF
once,TRBV7-9,TRBD2,TRBJ2-3,TGTGCCAGTCTCGGGGGGAGCACAGATACGCAGTATTTT,CASLGGSTDTQYF
.,TRBV29-1,TRBD1,TRBJ2-7,TGCAGCGTGGCCCGGGACAGCTACGAGCAGTACTTC,CSVARDSYEQYF
many,TRBV10-3,TRBD1,TRBJ1-5,TGTGCCATCAGTGAGACGGACAGGGTAGGCAATCAGCCCCAGCATTTT,CAISETDRVGNQPQHF
.,TRBV3-1/TRBV3-2,TRBD1,TRBJ1-3,TGTGCCAGCAGCCAATCACCGGGACAGGGATACACCATATATTTT,CASSQSPGQGYTIYF
.,TRBV27,TRBD1,TRBJ1-2,TGTGCCAGCAGTCAGGGGGTCCAGAATGGCTACACCTTC,CASSQGVQNGYTF
.,TRBV4-1,.,TRBJ2-7,TGCGCCAGCAGCCAAGATGGAGGGTACGAGCAGTACTTC,CASSQDGGYEQYF
.,TRBV7-8,.,TRBJ2-3,TGTGCCAGCAGCTTAGCGGGTCGGGGCACAGATACGCAGTATTTT,CASSLAGRGTDTQYF
.,TRBV2,.,TRBJ2-7,TGTGCCAGCAGCGAGACAGTCCGCTACGAGCAGTACTTC,CASSETVRYEQYF
once,TRBV6-1,.,TRBJ1-2,TGTGCCAGCAGTGAGCTTGGGGGCTACTATGGCTACACCTTC,CASSELGGYYGYTF
.,TRBV18,.,TRBJ2-3,TGTGCCAGCTCCGAGTGGGCGGGACCAACGACCGGAGATACGCAGTATTTT,CASSEWAGPTTGDTQYF
.,TRBV29-1,.,TRBJ2-3,TGCAGCGTTTTGGACATCACAGATACGCAGTATTTT,CSVLDITDTQYF
.,TRBV21-1,.,TRBJ1-1,TGTGCCAGCAGCAAAGATCGGGGAATGAACACTGAAGCTTTCTTT,CASSKDRGMNTEAFF
.,TRBV4-3,TRBD2,TRBJ2-2,TGCGCCAGCAGTCTAGCGGGGGGCCCCGGCGGGGAGCTGTTTTTT,CASSLAGGPGGELFF
.,TRBV5-1,TRBD1,TRBJ2-2,TGCGCCAGCACCCGGGACAGGACTGGGGGGGAGCTGTTTTTT,CASTRDRTGGELFF
.,TRBV7-8,TRBD2,TRBJ2-1,TGTGCCAGCAGCTTAGCGTACGGACTAGCGGGGGATATAAACAATGAGCAGTTCTTC,CASSLAYGLAGDINNEQFF
.,TRBV6-5,.,TRBJ1-5,TGTGCCAGCAGTCGGGATTTTAGCAATCAGCCCCAGCATTTT,CASSRDFSNQPQHF
.,TRBV2,TRBD1,TRBJ1-5,TGTGCCAGCAGCGGCGGACAGGGTTTTACTCAGCCCCAGCATTTT,CASSGGQGFTQPQHF
.,TRBV5-1,TRBD1,TRBJ1-1,TGCGCCAGCAGCCCTTTGACAGGGACTGAAGCTTTCTTT,CASSPLTGTEAFF
.,TRBV11-2,.,TRBJ1-1,TGTGCCAGCAGCTTAAATGTCGGCGAGGGGGAGAACACTGAAGCTTTCTTT,CASSLNVGEGENTEAFF
.,TRBV18,.,TRBJ2-6,TGTGCCAGCTCTGGGCGTAGGTCTGGGGCCAACGTCCTGACTTTC,CASSGRRSGANVLTF
.,TRBV5-1,.,TRBJ2-3,TGCGCCAGCAGCTTCGGAATAGCCGAAGATACGCAGTATTTT,CASSFGIAEDTQYF
.,TRBV24-1,.,TRBJ1-6,TGTGCCACCAGTGAAGGACAGTCAAATTCACCCCTCCACTTT,CATSEGQSNSPLHF
.,TRBV2,.,TRBJ1-4,TGTGCCAGCACCTTGACAGGCGTTACTAATGAAAAACTGTTTTTT,CASTLTGVTNEKLFF
.,TRBV19,.,TRBJ1-6,TGTGCCAGTAGTATACTCGGGAGGGTCGACAATTCACCCCTCCACTTT,CASSILGRVDNSPLHF
.,TRBV24-1,.,TRBJ2-1,TGTGCCACCAGTGCCCAAGAGACTAATAATGAGCAGTTCTTC,CATSAQETNNEQFF
once,TRBV5-5,TRBD1,TRBJ2-2,TGTGCCAGCAGCTTGGCATGGCCAGGGGGCGCAAACGGGGAGCTGTTTTTT,CASSLAWPGGANGELFF
once,TRBV27,TRBD1,TRBJ2-7,TGTGCCAGCAGCGAACTGGGACAGGGGAAATACGAGCAGTACTTC,CASSELGQGKYEQYF